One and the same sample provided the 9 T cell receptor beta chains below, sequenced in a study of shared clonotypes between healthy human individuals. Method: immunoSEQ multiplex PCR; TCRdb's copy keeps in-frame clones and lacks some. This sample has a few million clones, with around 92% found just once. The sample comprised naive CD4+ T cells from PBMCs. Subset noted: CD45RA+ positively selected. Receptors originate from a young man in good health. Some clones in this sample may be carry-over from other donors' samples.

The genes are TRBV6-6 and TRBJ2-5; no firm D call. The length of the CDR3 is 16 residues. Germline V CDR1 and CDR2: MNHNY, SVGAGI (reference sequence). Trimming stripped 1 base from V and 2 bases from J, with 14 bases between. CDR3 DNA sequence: TGTGCCAGCAGTTACTATCCTGCCTCGTCACAAGAGACCCAGTACTTC. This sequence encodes CASSYYPASSQETQYF.

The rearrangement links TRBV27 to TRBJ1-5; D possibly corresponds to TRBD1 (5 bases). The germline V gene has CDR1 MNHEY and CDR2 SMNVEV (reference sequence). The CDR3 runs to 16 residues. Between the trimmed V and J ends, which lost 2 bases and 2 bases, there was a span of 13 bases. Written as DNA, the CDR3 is TGTGCCAGCAGTTTAGGGACCGCGTCGGGCAATCAGCCCCAGCATTTT. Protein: CASSLGTASGNQPQHF.

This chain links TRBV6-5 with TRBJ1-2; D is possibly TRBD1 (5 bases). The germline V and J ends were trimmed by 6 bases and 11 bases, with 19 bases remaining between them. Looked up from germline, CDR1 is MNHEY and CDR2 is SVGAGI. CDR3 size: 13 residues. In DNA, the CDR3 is TGTGCCAGCAGCCCAACAAGGGGAAGTGGTTACACCTTC. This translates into CASSPTRGSGYTF.

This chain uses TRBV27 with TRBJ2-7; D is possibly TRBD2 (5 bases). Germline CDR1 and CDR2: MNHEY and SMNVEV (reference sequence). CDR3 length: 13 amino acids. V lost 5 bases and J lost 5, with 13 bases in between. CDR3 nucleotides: TGTGCCAGCAGTCCTCGGGGTTGGGACGAGCAGTACTTC. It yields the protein CASSPRGWDEQYF.

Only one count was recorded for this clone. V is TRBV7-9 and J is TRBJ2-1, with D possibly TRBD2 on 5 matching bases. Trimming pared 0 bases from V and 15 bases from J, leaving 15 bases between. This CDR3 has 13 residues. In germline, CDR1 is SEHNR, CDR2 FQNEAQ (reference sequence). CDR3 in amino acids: CASSLAMEEAPFF. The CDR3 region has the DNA TGTGCCAGCAGCTTAGCCATGGAGGAGGCTCCGTTCTTC.

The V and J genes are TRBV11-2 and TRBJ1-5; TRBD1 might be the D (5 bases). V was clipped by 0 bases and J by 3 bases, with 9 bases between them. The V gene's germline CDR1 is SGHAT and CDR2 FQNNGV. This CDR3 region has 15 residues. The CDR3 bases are TGTGCCAGCAGCTTAGATCTGGGGGACAATCAGCCCCAGCATTTT. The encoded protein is CASSLDLGDNQPQHF.

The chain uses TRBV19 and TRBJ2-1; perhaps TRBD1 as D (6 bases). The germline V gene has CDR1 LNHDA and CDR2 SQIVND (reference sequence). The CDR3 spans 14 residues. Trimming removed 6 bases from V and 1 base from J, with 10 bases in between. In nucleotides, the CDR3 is TGTGCCAGTAGCCCACAGGGATCCTACAATGAGCAGTTCTTC. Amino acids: CASSPQGSYNEQFF.

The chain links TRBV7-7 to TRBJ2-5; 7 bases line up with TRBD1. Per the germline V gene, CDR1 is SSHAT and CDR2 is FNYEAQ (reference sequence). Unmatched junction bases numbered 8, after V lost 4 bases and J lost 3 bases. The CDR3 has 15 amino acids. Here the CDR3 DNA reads TGTGCCAGCAGCTGGACCGGGACAGCTGAAGAGACCCAGTACTTC. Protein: CASSWTGTAEETQYF.

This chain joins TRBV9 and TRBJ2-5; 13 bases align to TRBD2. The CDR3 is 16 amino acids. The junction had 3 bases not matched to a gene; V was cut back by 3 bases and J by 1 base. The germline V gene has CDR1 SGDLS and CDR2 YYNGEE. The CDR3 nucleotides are TGTGCCAGCAGCGCGGGACTAGCGGGAACCCAAGAGACCCAGTACTTC. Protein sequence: CASSAGLAGTQETQYF.